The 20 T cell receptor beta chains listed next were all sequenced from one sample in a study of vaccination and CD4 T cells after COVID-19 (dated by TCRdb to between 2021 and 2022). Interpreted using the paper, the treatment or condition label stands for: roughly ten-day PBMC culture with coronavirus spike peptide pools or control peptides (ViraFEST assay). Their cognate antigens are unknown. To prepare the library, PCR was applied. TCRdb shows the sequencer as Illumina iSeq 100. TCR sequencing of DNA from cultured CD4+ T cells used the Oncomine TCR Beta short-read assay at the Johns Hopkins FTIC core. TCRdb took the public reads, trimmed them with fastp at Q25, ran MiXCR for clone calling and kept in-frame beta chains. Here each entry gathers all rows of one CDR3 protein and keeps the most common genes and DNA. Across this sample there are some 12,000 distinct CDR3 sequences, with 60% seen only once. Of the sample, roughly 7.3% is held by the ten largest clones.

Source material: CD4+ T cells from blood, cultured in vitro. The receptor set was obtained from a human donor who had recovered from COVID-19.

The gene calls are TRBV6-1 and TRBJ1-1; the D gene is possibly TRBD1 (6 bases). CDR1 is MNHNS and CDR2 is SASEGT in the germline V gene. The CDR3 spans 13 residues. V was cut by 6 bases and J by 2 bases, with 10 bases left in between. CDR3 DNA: TGTGCCAGCAGAAAGGACAGTAACACTGAAGCTTTCTTT. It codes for CASRKDSNTEAFF.

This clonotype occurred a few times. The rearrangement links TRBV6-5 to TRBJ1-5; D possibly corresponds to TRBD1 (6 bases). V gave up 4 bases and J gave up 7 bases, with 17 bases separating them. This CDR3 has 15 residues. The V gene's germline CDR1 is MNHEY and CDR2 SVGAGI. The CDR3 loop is CASSSGQGIRQPQHF. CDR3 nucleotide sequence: TGTGCCAGCAGTTCTGGGCAGGGGATTAGACAGCCCCAGCATTTT.

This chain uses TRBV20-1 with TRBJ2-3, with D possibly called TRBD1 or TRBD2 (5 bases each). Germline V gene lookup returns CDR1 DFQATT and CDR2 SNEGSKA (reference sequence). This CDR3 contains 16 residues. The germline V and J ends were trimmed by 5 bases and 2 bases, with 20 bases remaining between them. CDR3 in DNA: TGCAGTGCTGGCCGGGCCTATGGGGGATACACAGATACGCAGTATTTT. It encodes CSAGRAYGGYTDTQYF.

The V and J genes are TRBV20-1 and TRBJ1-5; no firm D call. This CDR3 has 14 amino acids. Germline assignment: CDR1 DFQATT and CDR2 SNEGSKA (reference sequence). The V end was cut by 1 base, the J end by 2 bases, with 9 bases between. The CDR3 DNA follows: TGCAGTGCTAGAGGTCTATCGGGCAATCAGCCCCAGCATTTT. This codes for CSARGLSGNQPQHF.

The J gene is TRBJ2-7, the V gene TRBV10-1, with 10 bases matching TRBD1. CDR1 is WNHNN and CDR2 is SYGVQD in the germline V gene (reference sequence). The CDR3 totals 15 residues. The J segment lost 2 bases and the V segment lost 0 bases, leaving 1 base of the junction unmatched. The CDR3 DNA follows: TGCGCCAGCAGTGAGTCGGGACAGGGGACCTACGAGCAGTACTTC. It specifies CASSESGQGTYEQYF.

Here the CDR3 reads CASSGGLDEQYF. CDR3 bases: TGTGCCAGCTCGGGGGGACTTGACGAGCAGTACTTC. The gene calls are TRBV18 and TRBJ2-1, with a possible D match to TRBD2 (6 bases). The DNA end lines up better with TRBJ2-7; the J call may be wrong. The CDR3 sequence is 12 residues long. Germline lookup yields CDR1 KGHSH and CDR2 LQKENI.

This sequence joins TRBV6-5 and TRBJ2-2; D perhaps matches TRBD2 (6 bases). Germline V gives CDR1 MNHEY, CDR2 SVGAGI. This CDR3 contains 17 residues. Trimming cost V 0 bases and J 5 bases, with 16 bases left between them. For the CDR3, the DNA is TGTGCCAGCAGTTACTCGATTCGGGGGAGCGGAACCGGGGAGCTGTTTTTT. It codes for CASSYSIRGSGTGELFF.

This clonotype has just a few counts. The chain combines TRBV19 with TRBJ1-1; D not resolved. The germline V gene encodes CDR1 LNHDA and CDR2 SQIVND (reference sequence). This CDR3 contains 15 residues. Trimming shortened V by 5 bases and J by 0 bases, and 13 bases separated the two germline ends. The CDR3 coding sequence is TGTGCCAGTAGTTTCAGAGACCGCATGAACACTGAAGCTTTCTTT. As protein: CASSFRDRMNTEAFF. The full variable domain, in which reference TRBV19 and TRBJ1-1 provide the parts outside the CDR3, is DGGITQSPKYLFRKEGQNVTLSCEQNLNHDAMYWYRQDPGQGLRLIYYSQIVNDFQKGDIAEGYSVSREKKESFPLTVTSAQKNPTAFYLCASSFRDRMNTEAFFGQGTRLTVV.

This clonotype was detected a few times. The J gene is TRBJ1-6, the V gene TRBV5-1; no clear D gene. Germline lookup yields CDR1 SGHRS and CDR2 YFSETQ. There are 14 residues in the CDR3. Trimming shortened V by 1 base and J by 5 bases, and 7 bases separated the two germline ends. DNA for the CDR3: TGCGCCAGCAGCTTGTCTGGAGATAATTCACCCCTCCACTTT. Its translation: CASSLSGDNSPLHF. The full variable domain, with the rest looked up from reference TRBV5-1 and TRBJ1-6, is KAGVTQTPRYLIKTRGQQVTLSCSPISGHRSVSWYQQTPGQGLQFLFEYFSETQRNKGNFPGRFSGRQFSNSRSEMNVSTLELGDSALYLCASSLSGDNSPLHFGNGTRLTVT.

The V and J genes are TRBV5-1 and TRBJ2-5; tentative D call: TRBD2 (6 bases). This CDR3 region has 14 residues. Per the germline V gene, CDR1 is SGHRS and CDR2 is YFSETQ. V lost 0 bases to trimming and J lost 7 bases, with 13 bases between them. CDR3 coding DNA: TGCGCCAGCAGCTTGGCGGGAGATACACCGACCCAGTACTTC. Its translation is CASSLAGDTPTQYF.

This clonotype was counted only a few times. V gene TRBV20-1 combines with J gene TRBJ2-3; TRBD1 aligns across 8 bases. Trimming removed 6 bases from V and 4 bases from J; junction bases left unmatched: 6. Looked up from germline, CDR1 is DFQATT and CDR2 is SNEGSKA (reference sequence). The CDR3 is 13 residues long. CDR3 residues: CSAPRQGPDTQYF. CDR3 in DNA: TGCAGTGCACCGCGACAGGGGCCAGATACGCAGTATTTT.

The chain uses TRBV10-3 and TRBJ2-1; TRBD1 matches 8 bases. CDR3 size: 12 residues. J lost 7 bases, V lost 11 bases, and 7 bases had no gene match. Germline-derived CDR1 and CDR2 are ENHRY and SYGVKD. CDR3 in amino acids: CACRGLGNEQFF. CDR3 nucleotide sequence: TGTGCCTGCAGGGGGCTCGGGAATGAGCAGTTCTTC.

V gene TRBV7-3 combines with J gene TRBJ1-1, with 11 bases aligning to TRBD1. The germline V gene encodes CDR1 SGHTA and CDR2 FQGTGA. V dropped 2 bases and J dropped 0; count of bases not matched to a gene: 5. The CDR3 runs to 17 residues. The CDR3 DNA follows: TGTGCCAGCAGCTTAGTCGGACAGGGGGCCTTGAACACTGAAGCTTTCTTT. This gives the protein CASSLVGQGALNTEAFF.

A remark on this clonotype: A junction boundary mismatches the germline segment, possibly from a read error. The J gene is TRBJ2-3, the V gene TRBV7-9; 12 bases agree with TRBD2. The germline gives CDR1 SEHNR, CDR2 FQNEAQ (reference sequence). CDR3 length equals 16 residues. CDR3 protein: CASSLATSGSSDTQYF. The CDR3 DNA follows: TGTGCCAGCAGTTTAGCGACTAGCGGGAGCTCAGATACGCAGTATTTT.

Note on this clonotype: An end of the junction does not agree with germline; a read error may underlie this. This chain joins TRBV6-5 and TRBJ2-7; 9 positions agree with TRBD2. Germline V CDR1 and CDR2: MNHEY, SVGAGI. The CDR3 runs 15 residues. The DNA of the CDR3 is TGTGCCAGCAATTACCTTAGCGGGAGTGCCTACGAGCAGTACTTC. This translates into CASNYLSGSAYEQYF.

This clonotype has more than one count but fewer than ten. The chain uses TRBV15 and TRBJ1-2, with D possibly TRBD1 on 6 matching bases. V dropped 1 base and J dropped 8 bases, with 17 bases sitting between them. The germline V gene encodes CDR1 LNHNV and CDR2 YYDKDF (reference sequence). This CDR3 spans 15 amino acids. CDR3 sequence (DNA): TGTGCCACCAGCAGAGGCCCCGGGGGCGCGGTCGGCTACACCTTC. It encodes CATSRGPGGAVGYTF.

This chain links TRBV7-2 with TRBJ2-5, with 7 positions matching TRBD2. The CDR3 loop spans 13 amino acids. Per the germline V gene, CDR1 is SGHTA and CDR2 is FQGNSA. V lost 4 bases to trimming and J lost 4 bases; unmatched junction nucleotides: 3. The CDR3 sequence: CASSWDYIETQYF. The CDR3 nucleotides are TGTGCCAGCAGCTGGGACTATATAGAGACCCAGTACTTC.

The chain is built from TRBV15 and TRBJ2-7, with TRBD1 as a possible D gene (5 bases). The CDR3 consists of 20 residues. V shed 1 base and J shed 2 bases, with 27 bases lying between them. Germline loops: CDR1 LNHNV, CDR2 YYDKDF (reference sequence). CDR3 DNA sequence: TGTGCCACCAGCAGAGGGTTTACGTTAGAGGACAATTTTTTCACCTACGAGCAGTACTTC. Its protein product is CATSRGFTLEDNFFTYEQYF.

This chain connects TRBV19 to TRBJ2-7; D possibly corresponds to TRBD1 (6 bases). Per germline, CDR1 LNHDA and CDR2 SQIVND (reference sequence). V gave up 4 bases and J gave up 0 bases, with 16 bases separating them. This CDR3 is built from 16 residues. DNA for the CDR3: TGTGCCAGTAGTAAGGTCGGTGGACAGAGCTCCTACGAGCAGTACTTC. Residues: CASSKVGGQSSYEQYF.

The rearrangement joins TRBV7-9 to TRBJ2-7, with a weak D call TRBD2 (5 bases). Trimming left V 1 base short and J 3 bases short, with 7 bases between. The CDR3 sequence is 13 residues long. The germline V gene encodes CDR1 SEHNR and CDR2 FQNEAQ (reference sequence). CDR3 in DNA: TGTGCCAGCAGCTTAGAGAGGGTCTACGAGCAGTACTTC. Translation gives CASSLERVYEQYF. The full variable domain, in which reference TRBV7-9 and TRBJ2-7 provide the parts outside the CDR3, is DTGVSQNPRHKITKRGQNVTFRCDPISEHNRLYWYRQTLGQGPEFLTYFQNEAQLEKSRLLSDRFSAERPKGSFSTLEIQRTEQGDSAMYLCASSLERVYEQYFGPGTRLTVT.